Below, 24 T cell receptor beta chains from the same sample are listed, as sequenced in a study of blood T cell repertoires in COVID-19 (dated by TCRdb to the early 2020s). Library creation used the immunoSEQ multiplex PCR assay. The clones in this table, taken by TCRdb from immuneACCESS, are in-frame only. Not every clone is retained; where verified, under half of the shortfall comes from an unresolved V gene, and the cause of the rest is unknown. The sample has 150,000 to 200,000 clones on record, roughly four fifths of them singletons. The top ten constitute roughly 9.6% of the sample. The sequencing sample was made of PBMCs or T cells enriched from blood (not recorded which). The receptor set was obtained from a middle-aged man who had recovered from COVID-19.

The chain combines TRBV2 with TRBJ2-5; a weak D match, TRBD2 (6 bases). V shed 11 bases and J shed 2 bases, with 15 bases lying between them. The CDR3 is 13 residues long. Germline CDR1 reads SNHLY; CDR2 reads FYNNEI. The CDR3 DNA reads TGTGCCGGGAGGAGTGGGCCGCAAGAGACCCAGTACTTC. Translating gives CAGRSGPQETQYF.

This sequence joins TRBV28 and TRBJ2-1; TRBD1 matches at 7 bases. Losses at the gene ends were 3 bases for V and 5 bases for J; bases not matched to a gene: 7. Germline V gene lookup returns CDR1 MDHEN and CDR2 SYDVKM. CDR3 size: 15 residues. CDR3 region: CASSFTGQDHNEQFF. CDR3 sequence (DNA): TGTGCCAGCAGTTTCACAGGACAGGACCACAATGAGCAGTTCTTC.

This chain joins TRBV5-1 and TRBJ1-3; D not resolved. The CDR3 length is 17 residues. V lost 2 bases, J lost 4 bases, and 19 bases lay in between. Per germline, CDR1 SGHRS and CDR2 YFSETQ. CDR3 region: CASSFEPGEASGNTIYF. Written as DNA, the CDR3 is TGCGCCAGCAGCTTCGAACCCGGGGAGGCCTCCGGAAACACCATATATTTT.

This chain links TRBV6-5 with TRBJ2-3; 7 bases are shared with TRBD1. Per the germline V gene, CDR1 is MNHEY and CDR2 is SVGAGI. The junction had 7 bases not matched to a gene; V was cut back by 2 bases and J by 2 bases. The CDR3 covers 16 residues. CDR3 DNA sequence: TGTGCCAGCAGTTACGCCCGGGACAGCCCCACAGATACGCAGTATTTT. This gives the protein CASSYARDSPTDTQYF.

In its sample, this clone was seen once. The rearrangement links TRBV11-1 to TRBJ2-3, with 8 positions matching TRBD2. Trimming removed 7 bases from V and 3 bases from J; junction bases left unmatched: 3. Germline-derived CDR1 and CDR2 are SGHAT and FQDESV (reference sequence). This CDR3 has 13 amino acids. The CDR3 protein is CASNPSGTDTQYF. The CDR3 nucleotides read TGTGCCAGCAACCCTAGCGGGACAGATACGCAGTATTTT.

This clone was recorded many times. The chain is built from TRBV2 and TRBJ1-1, with D possibly being TRBD1 (5 bases). CDR3 length: 14 residues. Germline lookup yields CDR1 SNHLY and CDR2 FYNNEI. The germline V and J ends were trimmed by 2 bases and 7 bases, with 14 bases remaining between them. The CDR3: CASSERALGGEAFF. The CDR3 nucleotides read TGTGCCAGCAGTGAAAGAGCCCTGGGGGGTGAAGCTTTCTTT.

The gene calls are TRBV28 and TRBJ1-5; 10 bases align to TRBD1. V shed 0 bases and J 10 bases; nucleotides not matched to a gene: 9. CDR3 size: 16 residues. Germline CDR1 reads MDHEN; CDR2 reads SYDVKM. The chain's CDR3 is CASSLWTGQGGNPQHF. The CDR3 DNA reads TGTGCCAGCAGTTTATGGACCGGACAGGGGGGAAATCCCCAGCATTTT.

The rearrangement uses TRBV27 and TRBJ2-1; the D is unclear. Trimming took 3 bases from V and 7 from J, leaving 13 bases between them. The CDR3 is 14 amino acids. Germline V CDR1 and CDR2: MNHEY, SMNVEV (reference sequence). The CDR3: CASSFTLQLNEQFF. The CDR3 nucleotides read TGTGCCAGCAGTTTCACCCTCCAGTTGAATGAGCAGTTCTTC.

This chain joins TRBV5-1 and TRBJ2-1, with 8 positions matching TRBD1. CDR3 length: 14 amino acids. Losses at the gene ends were 4 bases for V and 7 bases for J; bases not matched to a gene: 7. From germline, CDR1 is SGHRS and CDR2 YFSETQ. CDR3 residues: CASSPQDRANEQFF. The DNA of the CDR3 is TGCGCCAGCAGCCCCCAGGACAGGGCAAATGAGCAGTTCTTC. Variable domain in full (rest from reference TRBV5-1 and TRBJ2-1): KAGVTQTPRYLIKTRGQQVTLSCSPISGHRSVSWYQQTPGQGLQFLFEYFSETQRNKGNFPGRFSGRQFSNSRSEMNVSTLELGDSALYLCASSPQDRANEQFFGPGTRLTVL.

This clone was recorded once. The chain has TRBV6-5 and TRBJ1-4; a possible D gene is TRBD1 (5 bases). Looked up from germline, CDR1 is MNHEY and CDR2 is SVGAGI. This CDR3 region has 15 residues. Between the trimmed V and J ends, which lost 5 bases and 5 bases, there was a span of 15 bases. This CDR3 is CASSQTGTINEKLFF. Here the CDR3 DNA reads TGTGCCAGCAGTCAGACCGGGACTATAAATGAAAAACTGTTTTTT.

The V and J genes are TRBV9 and TRBJ2-2; D is unresolved. The CDR3 loop spans 13 amino acids. Germline V gene sequence: CDR1 SGDLS, CDR2 YYNGEE. The ends were cut back, 4 bases at V and 1 base at J, with 5 bases in the middle. The CDR3 here is CASSPLNTGELFF. In nucleotides, the CDR3 is TGTGCCAGCAGCCCATTGAACACCGGGGAGCTGTTTTTT.

The chain employs TRBV2 and TRBJ2-7; TRBD2 might be the D (5 bases). The CDR3 length is 13 residues. Germline V CDR1 and CDR2: SNHLY, FYNNEI. Trimming removed 8 bases from V and 6 bases from J, with 17 bases in between. CDR3 in DNA: TGTGCCAGCTGCCTGGAACTAGTAGGCGAGCAGTACTTC. Its translation: CASCLELVGEQYF.

J is TRBJ1-2 and V is TRBV28; perhaps TRBD1 as D (5 bases). Germline CDR1 reads MDHEN; CDR2 reads SYDVKM. The CDR3 totals 14 residues. V gave up 3 bases and J gave up 7 bases, with 15 bases separating them. CDR3 in amino acids: CASSFNRRVSGYTF. For the CDR3, the DNA is TGTGCCAGCAGTTTTAATCGCAGGGTGTCTGGCTACACCTTC.

V usage is TRBV25-1 and J usage is TRBJ2-3; a weak D match, TRBD1 (5 bases). Germline V CDR1 and CDR2: MGHDK, SYGVNS. CDR3 size: 15 residues. Trimming took off 3 bases at V and 7 bases at J, with 17 bases between the two ends. CDR3 in DNA: TGTGCCAGCAGTGAGGTAGGGGCCCTCAGCCATACGCAGTATTTT. This codes for CASSEVGALSHTQYF.

The rearrangement joins TRBV19 to TRBJ2-2; TRBD2 aligns across 16 bases. With 3 bases clipped from V and 5 bases from J, the junction kept 3 bases outside the gene matches. This CDR3 has 17 residues. Germline CDR1 LNHDA, CDR2 SQIVND (reference sequence). In DNA, the CDR3 is TGTGCCAGTAGTATGGGACTAGCGGGAGGGCGGACCGGGGAGCTGTTTTTT. Translating gives CASSMGLAGGRTGELFF.

This chain connects TRBV2 to TRBJ2-7; D possibly corresponds to TRBD2 (6 bases). This CDR3 region has 15 residues. The V end was cut by 4 bases, the J end by 0 bases, with 13 bases between. Germline lookup yields CDR1 SNHLY and CDR2 FYNNEI. CDR3 loop: CASSARRGSSYEQYF. For the CDR3, the DNA is TGTGCCAGCAGTGCCCGGCGGGGAAGCTCCTACGAGCAGTACTTC.

The genes are TRBV5-1 and TRBJ2-5; tentatively, D is TRBD2 (6 bases). Trimming removed 0 bases at V and 5 bases at J, with 14 bases between. This CDR3 is built from 15 residues. Germline lookup yields CDR1 SGHRS and CDR2 YFSETQ. CDR3 residues: CASSLVGGSWETQYF. CDR3 DNA: TGCGCCAGCAGCTTGGTTGGGGGGAGTTGGGAGACCCAGTACTTC.

The chain carries TRBV6-5 and TRBJ1-2; 9 bases map to TRBD1. The CDR3 length is 14 residues. Germline-derived CDR1 and CDR2 are MNHEY and SVGAGI. V lost 6 bases to trimming and J lost 6 bases; unmatched junction nucleotides: 8. The CDR3 sequence: CASSSGTGTDGYTF. CDR3 sequence (DNA): TGTGCCAGCAGCTCCGGGACAGGGACGGATGGCTACACCTTC.

This chain connects TRBV3-1 (or the pseudogene TRBV3-2) to TRBJ2-2, with TRBD2 identical over 8 bases. V lost 2 bases, J lost 4 bases, and 12 bases stayed unmatched. The CDR3 totals 18 residues. Germline V gene data show CDR1 as LGHDT and CDR2 as YNNKEL (reference sequence). The CDR3 loop reads CASSQMAGGSRGTGELFF. CDR3 in DNA: TGTGCCAGCAGCCAAATGGCGGGAGGCTCCCGGGGCACCGGGGAGCTGTTTTTT.

CDR3 residues: CASTWTVSVYGYTF. The CDR3 DNA reads TGTGCCAGCACCTGGACAGTCAGCGTCTATGGCTACACCTTC. The V call is TRBV2, the J call TRBJ1-2, with D possibly matching TRBD1 (6 bases). CDR1 and CDR2 (germline): SNHLY, FYNNEI. This CDR3 region has 14 residues. The ends were cut back, 7 bases at V and 4 bases at J, with 16 bases in the middle.

This clone was observed a single time. This chain joins TRBV7-5 and TRBJ2-1; the table calls TRBD2, which could not be checked here. TRBV7-5 is described as a pseudogene. CDR3 length: 14 residues. The CDR3 bases are TGTGTCAGAAGCTCTAGCGGACTCTACAATGAGCAGTTCTTC. Encoded protein: CVRSSSGLYNEQFF.

The chain employs TRBV18 and TRBJ2-1, with TRBD2 identical over 10 bases. With 4 bases clipped from V and 9 bases from J, the junction kept 15 bases outside the gene matches. The CDR3 totals 17 residues. Germline V CDR1 and CDR2: KGHSH, LQKENI. CDR3 DNA: TGTGCCAGCTCACTGGAACTGCTAGCGGGAGCGGGGGGTGAGCAGTTCTTC. Translated: CASSLELLAGAGGEQFF.

This chain connects TRBV6-4 to TRBJ2-3, with 7 bases aligning to TRBD2. Trimming cost V 5 bases and J 0 bases; bases outside gene matches: 2. The CDR3 covers 14 residues. CDR1 is MRHNA and CDR2 is SNTAGT in the germline V gene. The CDR3 coding sequence is TGTGCCAGCAGTTCTAGCGGAAGCACAGATACGCAGTATTTT. Encoded protein: CASSSSGSTDTQYF.

The chain uses TRBV28 and TRBJ1-2; TRBD1 is a possible D gene (5 bases). The CDR3 has 15 residues. Germline assignment: CDR1 MDHEN and CDR2 SYDVKM. The germline V and J ends were trimmed by 5 bases and 3 bases, with 16 bases remaining between them. This CDR3 reads CASSPPAGEDYGYTF. The CDR3 DNA is TGTGCCAGCAGTCCCCCCGCGGGGGAAGACTATGGCTACACCTTC.